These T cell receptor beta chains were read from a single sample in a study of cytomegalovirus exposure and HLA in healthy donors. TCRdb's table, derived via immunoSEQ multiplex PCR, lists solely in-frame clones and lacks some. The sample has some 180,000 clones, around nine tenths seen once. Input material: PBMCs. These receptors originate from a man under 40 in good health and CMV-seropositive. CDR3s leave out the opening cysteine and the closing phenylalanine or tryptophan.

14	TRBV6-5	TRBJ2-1	ASSYSVTGSYNEQF
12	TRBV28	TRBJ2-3	ASTSDRANTAQY
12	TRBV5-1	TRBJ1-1	ASSEGTANTEAF
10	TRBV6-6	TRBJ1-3	ASRAPENTIY
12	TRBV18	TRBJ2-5	ASSLGLSEETQY
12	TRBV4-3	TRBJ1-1	ASSQEVTNTEAF
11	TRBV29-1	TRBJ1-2	SVAETANYGYT
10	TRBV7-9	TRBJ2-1	ASSLPSNEQF
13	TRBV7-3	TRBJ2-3	ASSLLARGTDTQY
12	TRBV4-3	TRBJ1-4	ASSQVRVAEKLF
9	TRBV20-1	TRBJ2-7	SAQRSYEQY
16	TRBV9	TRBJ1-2	ASSQPNPGATVGYGYT
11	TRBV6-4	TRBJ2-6	ASSDNRGDVLT
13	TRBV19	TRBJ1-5	ASRGTGGNNQPQH
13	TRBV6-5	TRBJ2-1	ASSLGRLPSNEQF
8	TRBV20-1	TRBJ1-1	IDRNTEAF
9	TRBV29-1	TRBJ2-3	SVGTRDTQY
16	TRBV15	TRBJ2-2	ATSSREVAGGNTGELF
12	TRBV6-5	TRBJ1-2	ASSLRQGMYGYT
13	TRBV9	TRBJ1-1	ASSVEEGLNTEAF
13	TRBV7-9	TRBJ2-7	ASSLAGTGRHEQY
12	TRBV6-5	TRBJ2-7	ASSAGQIVGEQY
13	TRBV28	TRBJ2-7	ASSSASTVSYEQY
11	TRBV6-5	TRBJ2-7	ASSPGHSYEQY
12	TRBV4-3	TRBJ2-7	ASSQRQSSYEQY